These 32 T cell receptor beta chains were all obtained from the same sample, sequenced in a study of beta chain features in type 1 diabetes. Since all of the isolated RNA was reverse transcribed, expressed TCRB transcripts were what got sequenced. Produced via immunoSEQ multiplex PCR; TCRdb's table is partial and in-frame only. In the table there are about 140,000 clones, 10% of which are singletons. The sequencing input was naive CD4+ T cells from blood. All receptors come from a man in his late teens or twenties in good health.

J is TRBJ2-7 and V is TRBV30; TRBD1 aligns across 9 bases. Trimming removed 3 bases from V and 6 bases from J; junction bases left unmatched: 9. The CDR3 contains 14 residues. CDR1 GTSNPN and CDR2 SVGIG come from the germline V gene (reference sequence). The CDR3 sequence: CAWSFRDRVSEQYF. The CDR3 DNA sequence: TGTGCCTGGAGCTTCCGGGACAGGGTCTCCGAGCAGTACTTC.

This clone was seen only a few times. The gene calls are TRBV7-6 and TRBJ2-7; TRBD1 agrees at 8 bases. Germline CDR1 reads SGHVS; CDR2 reads FNYEAQ. Germline trimming cut 1 base from V and 4 bases from J; bases unmatched to any gene: 6. This CDR3 is 15 amino acids long. CDR3 sequence (DNA): TGTGCCAGCAGCTTAGTCCAGACAGGGGAATACGAGCAGTACTTC. It yields the protein CASSLVQTGEYEQYF.

In its sample, this clone was seen a few times. This CDR3 reads CASITDRGPAYGYTF. CDR3 DNA sequence: TGTGCCAGCATCACGGACAGGGGGCCTGCTTATGGCTACACCTTC. The chain recombines TRBV7-9 with TRBJ1-2, with 11 bases fitting TRBD1. The germline gives CDR1 SEHNR, CDR2 FQNEAQ (reference sequence). The CDR3 runs 15 residues. V gave up 7 bases and J gave up 5 bases; unmatched junction bases: 9.

This clone was picked up a small number of times. The rearrangement links TRBV7-8 to TRBJ2-5, with 8 nucleotides matching TRBD2. The V and J ends lost 1 base and 5 bases, in that order; junction bases with no gene match: 3. This CDR3 has 14 residues. Germline CDR1 SGHVS, CDR2 FQNEAQ. In nucleotides, the CDR3 is TGTGCCAGCAGCTTAGGGACTAGCTGGGAGACCCAGTACTTC. As protein: CASSLGTSWETQYF.

There are many counts of this clone. The chain joins TRBV7-9 to TRBJ2-3; weak D call: TRBD2 (6 bases). Trimming took off 4 bases at V and 1 base at J, with 6 bases between the two ends. Germline V CDR1 and CDR2: SEHNR, FQNEAQ (reference sequence). CDR3 length equals 13 residues. The CDR3 sequence: CASSSGGTDTQYF. Here the CDR3 DNA reads TGTGCCAGCAGCTCGGGAGGCACAGATACGCAGTATTTT.

V gene TRBV7-9 combines with J gene TRBJ1-3, with D maybe TRBD1 (6 bases). V was clipped by 4 bases and J by 7 bases, with 11 bases between them. The CDR3 totals 13 residues. Germline values: CDR1 SEHNR, CDR2 FQNEAQ (reference sequence). The CDR3 loop is CASSSQGYNTIYF. CDR3 DNA: TGTGCCAGCAGCTCGCAGGGGTATAACACCATATATTTT.

This clone turned up a few times. The V and J genes are TRBV21-1 and TRBJ2-5; no check of the table's D call, TRBD2, against the DNA was made. TRBV21-1 is shown as a pseudogene. The CDR3 totals 15 residues. The CDR3 loop reads CASSKPRRGGETQYF. DNA of the CDR3: TGTGCCAGCAGCAAACCGAGGAGAGGAGGGGAGACCCAGTACTTC.

This clone was observed many times. The rearrangement joins TRBV4-1 to TRBJ2-7, with 10 nucleotides matching TRBD1. The CDR3 totals 15 residues. Germline CDR1 and CDR2: MGHRA and YSYEKL. V lost 3 bases and J lost 0; bases outside the gene matches: 2. CDR3 sequence reads: CASSQGQGFSYEQYF. The CDR3 coding sequence is TGCGCCAGCAGCCAGGGACAGGGGTTCTCCTACGAGCAGTACTTC.

This clone was seen only once. The genes are TRBV7-6 and TRBJ2-2; weak D call: TRBD2 (5 bases). This CDR3 has 16 amino acids. Trimming removed 2 bases at V and 4 bases at J, with 14 bases between. Germline V gene lookup returns CDR1 SGHVS and CDR2 FNYEAQ. The CDR3 sequence: CASSLWGDGTTGELFF. CDR3 sequence (DNA): TGTGCCAGCAGCTTATGGGGAGACGGAACCACCGGGGAGCTGTTTTTT.

V gene TRBV7-9 combines with J gene TRBJ1-5; TRBD1 matches 7 bases. The germline V gene has CDR1 SEHNR and CDR2 FQNEAQ (reference sequence). The CDR3 has 14 residues. The V and J ends lost 4 bases and 6 bases, in that order; junction bases with no gene match: 6. The CDR3 sequence: CASSSLTGVQPQHF. In DNA form, the CDR3 reads TGTGCCAGCAGCTCCCTCACAGGGGTTCAGCCCCAGCATTTT.

This chain links TRBV30 with TRBJ2-5; tentatively, D is TRBD2 (7 bases). Trimming pared 3 bases from V and 5 bases from J, leaving 10 bases between. The CDR3 contains 12 residues. The germline gives CDR1 GTSNPN, CDR2 SVGIG (reference sequence). The DNA of the CDR3 is TGTGCCTGGAGCGCGGGGGCTGAGACCCAGTACTTC. It translates to CAWSAGAETQYF.

This clone was observed many times. This chain uses TRBV5-1 with TRBJ2-7, with D possibly being TRBD1 (6 bases). Trimming shortened V by 4 bases and J by 7 bases, and 12 bases separated the two germline ends. The CDR3 runs to 12 residues. Germline-derived CDR1 and CDR2 are SGHRS and YFSETQ. This CDR3 reads CASSPDSWEQYF. Written as DNA, the CDR3 is TGCGCCAGCAGCCCGGACAGTTGGGAGCAGTACTTC.

This clone has just a few counts. The chain joins TRBV7-6 to TRBJ2-7, with 7 bases lining up with TRBD1. The ends lost 5 bases at V and 3 bases at J; junction bases unmatched: 7. Germline CDR1 SGHVS, CDR2 FNYEAQ. This CDR3 comprises 14 residues. The CDR3 region is CASSGQTGFYEQYF. Here the CDR3 DNA reads TGTGCCAGCAGCGGACAGACAGGGTTCTACGAGCAGTACTTC.

This clone was picked up a small number of times. The chain has TRBV10-3 and TRBJ1-2, with TRBD1 matching 7 bases. V gave up 7 bases and J gave up 6 bases; unmatched junction bases: 8. The CDR3 is made up of 13 amino acids. CDR1 and CDR2 from the germline V gene are ENHRY and SYGVKD. CDR3 nucleotides: TGTGCCATCAAATCGACAGGGTACGATGGCTACACCTTC. Translated: CAIKSTGYDGYTF.

This clone occurred a few times. V usage is TRBV28 and J usage is TRBJ2-7, with TRBD1 matching 7 bases. CDR1 and CDR2 from the germline V gene are MDHEN and SYDVKM. J gave up 2 bases and V 6 bases, and 4 bases lay outside the gene matches. The CDR3 has 13 residues. CDR3 DNA sequence: TGTGCCAGCAGACCAGGACAGGCCTACGAGCAGTACTTC. Translation: CASRPGQAYEQYF.

This sequence joins TRBV6-6 and TRBJ2-5; TRBD1 might be the D (6 bases). CDR3 length equals 12 residues. CDR1 is MNHNY and CDR2 is SVGAGI in the germline V gene (reference sequence). The V end lost 6 bases, the J end lost 4 bases, and 9 bases lay between the germline ends. In nucleotides, the CDR3 is TGTGCCAGCAGCCCAGGGGTAGAGACCCAGTACTTC. Amino acids: CASSPGVETQYF.

V and J are TRBV20-1 and TRBJ2-7; D is possibly TRBD1 (5 bases). Trimming pared 7 bases from V and 2 bases from J, leaving 9 bases between. This CDR3 has 11 residues. The germline V gene has CDR1 DFQATT and CDR2 SNEGSKA (reference sequence). For the CDR3, the DNA is TGCAGTGTTCCGGACACCTACGAGCAGTACTTC. Translating it yields CSVPDTYEQYF.

J is TRBJ2-7 and V is TRBV4-1, with 7 positions matching TRBD1. The CDR3 has 14 residues. CDR1 is MGHRA, CDR2 YSYEKL, per germline. V shed 3 bases and J 3 bases; nucleotides not matched to a gene: 5. CDR3 residues: CASSQTNRGYEQYF. DNA for the CDR3: TGCGCCAGCAGCCAGACTAACAGGGGCTACGAGCAGTACTTC.

This clone came up a few times. The chain carries TRBV18 and TRBJ2-5; 9 nucleotides agree with TRBD1. Unmatched junction bases numbered 10, after V lost 1 base and J lost 1 base. CDR1 is KGHSH, CDR2 LQKENI, per germline. The CDR3 has 18 amino acids. CDR3 nucleotides: TGTGCCAGCTCACCACGTGGGACAGGGACTTCCGTCCAAGAGACCCAGTACTTC. Translation gives CASSPRGTGTSVQETQYF.

The chain has TRBV2 and TRBJ2-5; 9 nucleotides line up with TRBD2. Trimming at V came to 2 bases and at J to 4 bases, leaving 8 bases not matched to a gene. The germline CDR1 and CDR2 sequences are SNHLY and FYNNEI. The CDR3 is 16 residues long. The chain's CDR3 is CASSERGGGALETQYF. CDR3 in DNA: TGTGCCAGCAGTGAAAGGGGCGGGGGGGCTCTAGAGACCCAGTACTTC. The full variable domain, completed using reference TRBV2 and TRBJ2-5, is EPEVTQTPSHQVTQMGQEVILRCVPISNHLYFYWYRQILGQKVEFLVSFYNNEISEKSEIFDDQFSVERPDGSNFTLKIRSTKLEDSAMYFCASSERGGGALETQYFGPGTRLLVL.

The rearrangement uses TRBV4-3 and TRBJ2-1, with D possibly matching TRBD2 (5 bases). Germline assignment: CDR1 LGHNA and CDR2 YSLEER. CDR3 length: 14 amino acids. Trimming pared 3 bases from V and 9 bases from J, leaving 15 bases between. CDR3 residues: CASSQEVVVAEQFF. Written as DNA, the CDR3 is TGCGCCAGCAGCCAGGAGGTAGTGGTCGCTGAGCAGTTCTTC.

The V call is TRBV2, the J call TRBJ1-4; 9 bases fit TRBD1. The V gene's germline CDR1 is SNHLY and CDR2 FYNNEI. V lost 6 bases to trimming and J lost 2 bases; unmatched junction nucleotides: 1. The CDR3 extends over 14 amino acids. CDR3 protein: CASRDRGTNEKLFF. DNA of the CDR3: TGTGCCAGCAGGGACAGGGGCACTAATGAAAAACTGTTTTTT.

This clone was found a few times. This chain links TRBV10-3 with TRBJ1-2; weak D call: TRBD1 (6 bases). This CDR3 is built from 15 residues. The V gene lost 10 bases and the J gene lost 0 bases, with 18 bases spanning the gap. Per the germline V gene, CDR1 is ENHRY and CDR2 is SYGVKD. The CDR3: CATILNREANYGYTF. The CDR3 DNA is TGTGCCACTATTCTTAACAGGGAAGCTAACTATGGCTACACCTTC.

This chain connects TRBV6-5 to TRBJ1-3; TRBD1 is a possible D gene (5 bases). The CDR3 has 14 amino acids. Germline CDR1 reads MNHEY; CDR2 reads SVGAGI. Trimming pared 7 bases from V and 0 bases from J, leaving 10 bases between. The CDR3 spells CASIDSSSGNTIYF. CDR3 nucleotide sequence: TGTGCCAGCATTGACAGCAGCTCTGGAAACACCATATATTTT.

A few counts support this clone. The chain links TRBV2 to TRBJ1-2; possible D gene TRBD1, 6 bases. Germline V gives CDR1 SNHLY, CDR2 FYNNEI. The CDR3 has 14 amino acids. V lost 2 bases to trimming and J lost 7 bases, with 14 bases between them. This CDR3 reads CASSEMRGSIGYTF. CDR3 nucleotide sequence: TGTGCCAGCAGTGAAATGAGGGGGTCGATTGGCTACACCTTC.

This clone has at least ten counts. The chain employs TRBV10-3 and TRBJ2-5; 8 positions agree with TRBD1. Germline V CDR1 and CDR2: ENHRY, SYGVKD. The CDR3 sequence is 13 residues long. V lost 6 bases and J lost 0; bases outside the gene matches: 0. This CDR3 reads CAIRGQDQETQYF. Here the CDR3 DNA reads TGTGCCATCAGGGGACAGGACCAAGAGACCCAGTACTTC.

The chain combines TRBV5-4 with TRBJ1-4, with 8 bases fitting TRBD1. Looked up from germline, CDR1 is SGHNT and CDR2 is YYREEE (reference sequence). CDR3 length: 15 residues. J was trimmed by 6 bases and V by 4 bases; bases with no gene match: 8. The CDR3 region has the DNA TGTGCCAGCAGCACAAACAGGGGGTTGGATGAAAAACTGTTTTTT. Amino acids: CASSTNRGLDEKLFF.

This clone turned up a few times. The chain uses TRBV11-3 and TRBJ2-7; 7 bases are a match to TRBD1. V dropped 1 base and J dropped 6; count of bases not matched to a gene: 0. The germline V gene encodes CDR1 SGHNT and CDR2 YENEEA. The CDR3 sequence is 12 residues long. In nucleotides, the CDR3 is TGTGCCAGCAGCTTAGGGACAGGCGAGCAGTACTTC. It specifies CASSLGTGEQYF.

The V gene is TRBV5-6, the J gene TRBJ2-6, with 8 bases lining up with TRBD1. J lost 1 base, V lost 4 bases, and 10 bases had no gene match. Per germline, CDR1 SGHDT and CDR2 YYEEEE. This CDR3 spans 18 amino acids. In nucleotides, the CDR3 is TGTGCCAGCAGCCCTTTTCCAGGGGGCGCATCTGGGGCCAACGTCCTGACTTTC. It translates to CASSPFPGGASGANVLTF.

This clone was seen only a few times. The rearrangement uses TRBV25-1 and TRBJ2-1; 11 nucleotides agree with TRBD1. This CDR3 comprises 16 residues. Trimming removed 4 bases from V and 6 bases from J; junction bases left unmatched: 8. Germline assignment: CDR1 MGHDK and CDR2 SYGVNS. Here the CDR3 reads CASSAIRDRGTNEQFF. Here the CDR3 DNA reads TGTGCCAGCAGTGCCATCCGGGACAGGGGGACCAATGAGCAGTTCTTC.

This chain links TRBV7-2 with TRBJ2-1; no clear D. Per germline, CDR1 SGHTA and CDR2 FQGNSA. This CDR3 contains 13 residues. The V gene lost 5 bases and the J gene lost 4 bases, with 9 bases spanning the gap. The CDR3 protein is CASSIAIYNEQFF. The CDR3 coding sequence is TGTGCCAGCAGCATCGCGATTTACAATGAGCAGTTCTTC.

The table lists this clone with a few counts. The chain carries TRBV7-9 and TRBJ2-3, with 10 positions matching TRBD1. The germline V gene has CDR1 SEHNR and CDR2 FQNEAQ (reference sequence). This CDR3 has 15 amino acids. V was clipped by 4 bases and J by 5 bases; unmatched bases: 6. The CDR3 nucleotides read TGTGCCAGCAGCTCAGGGACAGGGGTCGAAGATACGCAGTATTTT. Protein sequence: CASSSGTGVEDTQYF. The variable domain in full, completed from reference TRBV7-9 and TRBJ2-3, reads DTGVSQNPRHKITKRGQNVTFRCDPISEHNRLYWYRQTLGQGPEFLTYFQNEAQLEKSRLLSDRFSAERPKGSFSTLEIQRTEQGDSAMYLCASSSGTGVEDTQYFGPGTRLTVL.